The rows below give T cell receptor beta chains drawn from one sample of a study of vaccination effects on CD4 cells after COVID-19. Sequencing was performed with immunoSEQ multiplex PCR; in TCRdb, only in-frame clones are kept and a portion is missing. Of 15,000 or so clones in the sample, around 84% were seen once. Antigen specificity for these receptors is unknown. Sequencing was performed on CD4+ T cells from PBMCs cultured with HCoV-NL63 spike peptides, taken after COVID-19 vaccination. The receptors shown here come from a human donor who had a prior SARS-CoV-2 infection. Both conserved end residues are part of each CDR3. A D gene is named only where the DNA matches it firmly. Size is omitted from some rows. Given values are once, few, many or a class for expanded clones.

>TRBD1|13|TRBJ1-4|TRBV15|.
CAVNRGGYEKLFF
TGTGCCGTAAACAGGGGAGGGTATGAAAAACTGTTTTTT
>.|13|TRBJ1-1|TRBV5-1|once
CASRLGMNTEAFF
TGCGCCAGCAGGTTGGGTATGAACACTGAAGCTTTCTTT
>TRBD1|18|TRBJ2-2|TRBV5-1|once
CASSPKRDRGLVSGELFF
TGCGCCAGCAGCCCTAAGAGGGACAGGGGGCTTGTTTCCGGGGAGCTGTTTTTT
>.|15|TRBJ1-1|TRBV5-5|.
CASKGSHIMNTEAFF
TGTGCCAGCAAAGGGTCCCACATCATGAACACTGAAGCTTTCTTT
>.|13|TRBJ1-2|TRBV30|hyperexpanded
CAWSVSQNYGYTF
TGTGCCTGGAGTGTAAGTCAGAACTATGGCTACACCTTC
>.|14|TRBJ1-1|TRBV2|.
CASRGNSGSTEAFF
TGTGCCAGCAGGGGTAACTCAGGGTCCACTGAAGCTTTCTTT
>.|15|TRBJ1-1|TRBV6-4|once
CASSGRDRGGTEAFF
TGTGCCAGCAGTGGCAGGGATCGCGGTGGCACTGAAGCTTTCTTT
>.|15|TRBJ1-6|TRBV4-1|few
CASSTQDFGDSPLHF
TGCGCCAGCAGCACACAGGACTTCGGGGATTCACCCCTCCACTTT
>.|16|TRBJ1-4|TRBV7-9|.
CASSLAVRTDDEKLFF
TGTGCCAGCAGCTTAGCGGTGAGGACAGACGATGAAAAACTGTTTTTT
>.|19|TRBJ2-3|TRBV10-3|.
CAISDGGRVTFLLTDTQYF
TGTGCCATCAGTGACGGGGGGCGGGTAACCTTCCTACTCACAGATACGCAGTATTTT
>.|13|TRBJ2-5|TRBV27|.
CASSLSIGETQYF
TGTGCCAGCAGTTTAAGTATAGGTGAGACCCAGTACTTC
>TRBD2|15|TRBJ2-5|TRBV9|.
CASSVFGGDEETQYF
TGTGCCAGCAGCGTGTTCGGGGGGGACGAAGAGACCCAGTACTTC
>TRBD1|14|TRBJ1-2|TRBV6-5|.
CASSLRTGTYGYTF
TGTGCCAGCAGTCTCCGGACAGGGACCTATGGCTACACCTTC
>TRBD2|17|TRBJ2-2|TRBV27|.
CASSLNVGRLNTGELFF
TGTGCCAGCAGTTTAAATGTCGGGAGGTTGAACACCGGGGAGCTGTTTTTT